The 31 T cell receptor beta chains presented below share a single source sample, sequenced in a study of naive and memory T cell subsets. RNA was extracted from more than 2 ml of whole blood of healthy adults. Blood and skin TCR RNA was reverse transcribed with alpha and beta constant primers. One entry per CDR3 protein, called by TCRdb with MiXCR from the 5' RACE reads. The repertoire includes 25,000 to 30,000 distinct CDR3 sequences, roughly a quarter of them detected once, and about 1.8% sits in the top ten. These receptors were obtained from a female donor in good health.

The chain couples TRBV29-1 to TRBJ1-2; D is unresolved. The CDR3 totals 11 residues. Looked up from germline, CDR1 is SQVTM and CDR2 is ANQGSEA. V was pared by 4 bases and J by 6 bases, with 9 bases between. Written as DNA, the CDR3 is TGCAGCGTTGGGGCGGGTCATGGCTACACCTTC. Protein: CSVGAGHGYTF.

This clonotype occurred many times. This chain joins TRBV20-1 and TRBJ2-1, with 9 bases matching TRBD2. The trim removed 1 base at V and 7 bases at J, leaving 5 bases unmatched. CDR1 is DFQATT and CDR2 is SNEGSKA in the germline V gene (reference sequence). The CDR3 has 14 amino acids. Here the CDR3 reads CSARVSGRRNEQFF. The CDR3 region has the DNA TGCAGTGCTAGAGTTAGCGGGAGAAGGAATGAGCAGTTCTTC.

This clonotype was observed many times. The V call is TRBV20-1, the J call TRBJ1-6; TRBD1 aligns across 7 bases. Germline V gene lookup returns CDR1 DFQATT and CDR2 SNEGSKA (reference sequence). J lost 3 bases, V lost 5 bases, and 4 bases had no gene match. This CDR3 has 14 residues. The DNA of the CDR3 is TGCAGTGCTGCCGGACAGGACTATAATTCACCCCTCCACTTT. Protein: CSAAGQDYNSPLHF.

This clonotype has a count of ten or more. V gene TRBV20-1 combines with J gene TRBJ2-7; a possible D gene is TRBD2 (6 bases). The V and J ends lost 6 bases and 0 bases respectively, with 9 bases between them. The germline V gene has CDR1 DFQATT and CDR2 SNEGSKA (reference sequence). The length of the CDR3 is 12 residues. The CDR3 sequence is CSAGTGSYEQYF. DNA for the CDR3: TGCAGTGCAGGGACTGGCTCCTACGAGCAGTACTTC.

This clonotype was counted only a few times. The CDR3 here is CASSERTDTQYF. The CDR3 bases are TGCGCCAGCAGTGAGCGCACAGATACGCAGTATTTT. The chain is built from TRBV10-1 and TRBJ2-3; D not certain. V gave up 2 bases and J gave up 1 base, with 1 base separating them. The CDR3 totals 12 residues. Germline V gene data show CDR1 as WNHNN and CDR2 as SYGVQD (reference sequence).

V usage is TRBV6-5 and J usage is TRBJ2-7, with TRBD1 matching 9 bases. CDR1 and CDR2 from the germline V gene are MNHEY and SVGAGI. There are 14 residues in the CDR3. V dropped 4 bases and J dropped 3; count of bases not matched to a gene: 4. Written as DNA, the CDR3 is TGTGCCAGCAGTTCAACAGGGGGCCTCTACGAGCAGTACTTC. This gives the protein CASSSTGGLYEQYF.

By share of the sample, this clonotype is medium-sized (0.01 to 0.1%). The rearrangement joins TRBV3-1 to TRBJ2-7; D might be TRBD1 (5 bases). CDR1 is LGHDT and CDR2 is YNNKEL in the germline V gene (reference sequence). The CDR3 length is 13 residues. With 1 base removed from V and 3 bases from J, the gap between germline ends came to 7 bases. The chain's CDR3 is CASSQVGHYEQYF. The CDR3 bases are TGTGCCAGCAGCCAAGTCGGACACTACGAGCAGTACTTC.

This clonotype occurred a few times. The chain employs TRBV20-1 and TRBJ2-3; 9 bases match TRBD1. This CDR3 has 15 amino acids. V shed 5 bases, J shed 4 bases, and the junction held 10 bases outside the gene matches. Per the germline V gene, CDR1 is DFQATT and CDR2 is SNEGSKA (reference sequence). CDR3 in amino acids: CSAWSTGGRADTQYF. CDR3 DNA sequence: TGCAGTGCTTGGTCCACAGGGGGCCGGGCAGATACGCAGTATTTT.

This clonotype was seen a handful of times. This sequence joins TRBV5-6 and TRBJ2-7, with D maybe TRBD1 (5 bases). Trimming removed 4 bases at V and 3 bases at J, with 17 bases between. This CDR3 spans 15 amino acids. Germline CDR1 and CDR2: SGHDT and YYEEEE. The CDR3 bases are TGTGCCAGCAGCAGACACAGGAATCCGTTCTACGAGCAGTACTTC. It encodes CASSRHRNPFYEQYF.

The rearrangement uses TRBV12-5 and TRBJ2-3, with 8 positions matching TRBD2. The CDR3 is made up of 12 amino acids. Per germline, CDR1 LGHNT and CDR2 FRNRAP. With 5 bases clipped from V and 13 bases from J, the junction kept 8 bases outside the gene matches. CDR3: CASGPPERGKYF. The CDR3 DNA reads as TGTGCTAGTGGTCCCCCCGAGCGGGGGAAGTATTTT.

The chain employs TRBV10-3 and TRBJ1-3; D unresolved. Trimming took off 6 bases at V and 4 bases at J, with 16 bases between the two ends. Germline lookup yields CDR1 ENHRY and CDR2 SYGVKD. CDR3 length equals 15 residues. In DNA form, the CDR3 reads TGTGCCATCAGCCTCTCCGACGGAGGAGGAAACACCATATATTTT. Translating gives CAISLSDGGGNTIYF.

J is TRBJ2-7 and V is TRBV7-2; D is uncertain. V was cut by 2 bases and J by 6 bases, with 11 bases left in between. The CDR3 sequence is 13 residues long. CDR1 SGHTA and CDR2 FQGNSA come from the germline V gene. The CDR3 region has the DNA TGTGCCAGCAGCTTACGAAGGTTGGGCGAGCAGTACTTC. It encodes CASSLRRLGEQYF.

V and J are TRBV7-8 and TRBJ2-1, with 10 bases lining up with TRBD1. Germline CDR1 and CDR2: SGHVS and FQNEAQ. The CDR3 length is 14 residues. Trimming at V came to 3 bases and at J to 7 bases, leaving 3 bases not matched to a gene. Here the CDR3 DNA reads TGTGCCAGCAGCTTCCGGGACAGGGGTAATGAGCAGTTCTTC. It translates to CASSFRDRGNEQFF.

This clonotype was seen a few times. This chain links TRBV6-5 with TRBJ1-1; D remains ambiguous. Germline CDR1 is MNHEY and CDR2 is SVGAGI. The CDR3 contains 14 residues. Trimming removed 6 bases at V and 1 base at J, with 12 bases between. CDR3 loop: CASRPLPENTEAFF. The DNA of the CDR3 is TGTGCCAGCAGACCACTCCCAGAGAACACTGAAGCTTTCTTT.

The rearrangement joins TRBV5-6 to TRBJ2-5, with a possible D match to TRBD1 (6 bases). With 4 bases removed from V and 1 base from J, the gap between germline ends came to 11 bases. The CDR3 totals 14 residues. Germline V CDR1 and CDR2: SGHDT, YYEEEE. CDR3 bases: TGTGCCAGCAGCGCAGGACAGTTCCAAGAGACCCAGTACTTC. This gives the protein CASSAGQFQETQYF.

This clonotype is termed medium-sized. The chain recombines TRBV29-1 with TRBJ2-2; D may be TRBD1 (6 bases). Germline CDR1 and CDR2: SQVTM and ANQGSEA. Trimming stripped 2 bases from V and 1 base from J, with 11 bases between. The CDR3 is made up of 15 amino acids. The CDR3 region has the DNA TGCAGCGTTGAAAGACAGGTCTGGAACACCGGGGAGCTGTTTTTT. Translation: CSVERQVWNTGELFF.

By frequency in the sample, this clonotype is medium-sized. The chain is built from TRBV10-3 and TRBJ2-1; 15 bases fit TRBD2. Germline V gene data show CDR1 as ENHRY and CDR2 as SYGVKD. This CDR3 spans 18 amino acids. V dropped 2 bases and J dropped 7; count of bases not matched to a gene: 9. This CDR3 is CAISEPPGLAGGGNEQFF. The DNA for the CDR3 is TGTGCCATCAGTGAGCCCCCGGGACTAGCGGGGGGAGGGAATGAGCAGTTCTTC.

The CDR3 is CASSLVGITEAFF. The CDR3 bases are TGTGCCAGCAGCTTAGTAGGGATCACTGAAGCTTTCTTT. This chain connects TRBV11-1 to TRBJ1-1; D unresolved. This CDR3 contains 13 residues. Germline CDR1 and CDR2: SGHAT and FQDESV (reference sequence). V dropped 1 base and J dropped 4 bases, with 7 bases sitting between them.

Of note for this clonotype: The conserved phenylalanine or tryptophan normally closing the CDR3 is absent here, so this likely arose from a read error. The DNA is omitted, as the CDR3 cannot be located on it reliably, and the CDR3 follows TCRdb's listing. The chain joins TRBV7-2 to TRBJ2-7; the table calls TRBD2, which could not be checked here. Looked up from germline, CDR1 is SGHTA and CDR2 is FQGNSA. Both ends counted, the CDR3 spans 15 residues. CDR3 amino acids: CASRNELGREYEQEG.

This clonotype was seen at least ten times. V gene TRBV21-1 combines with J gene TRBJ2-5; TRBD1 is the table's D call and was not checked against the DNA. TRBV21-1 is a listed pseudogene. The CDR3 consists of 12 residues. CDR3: CAGDGSQETQYF. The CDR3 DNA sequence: TGTGCAGGGGACGGCAGCCAAGAGACCCAGTACTTC.

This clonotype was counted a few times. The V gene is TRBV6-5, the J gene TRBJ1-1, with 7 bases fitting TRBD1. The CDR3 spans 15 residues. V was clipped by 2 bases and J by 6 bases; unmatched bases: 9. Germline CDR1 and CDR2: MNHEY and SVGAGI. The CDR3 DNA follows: TGTGCCAGCAGTTACCGTAGACAGGGCCCAGCTGAAGCTTTCTTT. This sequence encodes CASSYRRQGPAEAFF.

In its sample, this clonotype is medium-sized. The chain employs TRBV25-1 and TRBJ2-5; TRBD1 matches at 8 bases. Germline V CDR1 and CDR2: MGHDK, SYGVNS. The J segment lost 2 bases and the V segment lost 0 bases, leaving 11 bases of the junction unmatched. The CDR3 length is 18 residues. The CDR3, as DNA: TGTGCCAGCAGTGAATACCCCTCCCGGGACAGGCCTCAAGAGACCCAGTACTTC. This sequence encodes CASSEYPSRDRPQETQYF.

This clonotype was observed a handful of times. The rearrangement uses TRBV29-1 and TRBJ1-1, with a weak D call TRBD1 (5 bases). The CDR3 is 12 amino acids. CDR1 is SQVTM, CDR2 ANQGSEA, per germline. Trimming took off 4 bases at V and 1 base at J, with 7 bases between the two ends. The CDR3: CSVVRGNTEAFF. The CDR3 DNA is TGCAGCGTTGTGAGGGGGAACACTGAAGCTTTCTTT. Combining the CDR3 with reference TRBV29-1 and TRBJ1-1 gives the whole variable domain SAVISQKPSRDICQRGTSLTIQCQVDSQVTMMFWYRQQPGQSLTLIATANQGSEATYESGFVIDKFPISRPNLTFSTLTVSNMSPEDSSIYLCSVVRGNTEAFFGQGTRLTVV.

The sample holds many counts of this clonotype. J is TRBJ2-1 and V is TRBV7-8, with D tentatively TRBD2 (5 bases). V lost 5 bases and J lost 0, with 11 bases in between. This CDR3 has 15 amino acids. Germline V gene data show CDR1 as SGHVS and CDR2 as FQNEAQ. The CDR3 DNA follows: TGTGCCAGCAGCCCCACCCGGGACTCCTACAATGAGCAGTTCTTC. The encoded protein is CASSPTRDSYNEQFF.

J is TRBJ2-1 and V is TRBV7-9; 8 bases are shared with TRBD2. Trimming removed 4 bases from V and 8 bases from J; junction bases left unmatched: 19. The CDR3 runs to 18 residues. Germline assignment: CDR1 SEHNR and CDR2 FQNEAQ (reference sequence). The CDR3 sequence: CASSSYPGSEREKYEQFF. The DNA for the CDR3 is TGTGCCAGCAGCTCCTACCCAGGGAGCGAGCGGGAGAAGTATGAGCAGTTCTTC.

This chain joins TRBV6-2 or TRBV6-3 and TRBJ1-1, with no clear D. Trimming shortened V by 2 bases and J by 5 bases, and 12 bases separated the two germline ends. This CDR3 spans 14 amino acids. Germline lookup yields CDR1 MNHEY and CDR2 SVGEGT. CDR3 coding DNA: TGTGCCAGCAGTTACCATGACATCGAGACTGAAGCTTTCTTT. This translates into CASSYHDIETEAFF.

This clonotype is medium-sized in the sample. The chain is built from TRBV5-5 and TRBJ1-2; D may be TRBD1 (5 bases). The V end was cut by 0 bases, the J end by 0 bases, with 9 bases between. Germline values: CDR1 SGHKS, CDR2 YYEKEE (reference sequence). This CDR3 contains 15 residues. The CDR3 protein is CASSLGQTTNYGYTF. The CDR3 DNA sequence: TGTGCCAGCAGCTTGGGACAGACCACTAACTATGGCTACACCTTC.

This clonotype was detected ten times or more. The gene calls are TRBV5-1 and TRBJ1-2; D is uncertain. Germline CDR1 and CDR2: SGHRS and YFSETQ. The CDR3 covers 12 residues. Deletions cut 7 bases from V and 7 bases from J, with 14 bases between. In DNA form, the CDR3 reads TGCGCCAGCCGAGAAGGCCAAGTTGGCTACACCTTC. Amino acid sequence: CASREGQVGYTF.

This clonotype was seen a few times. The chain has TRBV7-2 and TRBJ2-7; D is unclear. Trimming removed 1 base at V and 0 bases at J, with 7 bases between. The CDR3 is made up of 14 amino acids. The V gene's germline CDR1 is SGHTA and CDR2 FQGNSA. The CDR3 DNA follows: TGTGCCAGCAGCTTAGGCATACCCTCCTACGAGCAGTACTTC. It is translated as CASSLGIPSYEQYF.

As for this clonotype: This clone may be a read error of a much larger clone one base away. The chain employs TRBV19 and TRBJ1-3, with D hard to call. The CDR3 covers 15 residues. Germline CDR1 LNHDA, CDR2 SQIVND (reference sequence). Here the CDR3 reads CASSISDLPGDTIYF. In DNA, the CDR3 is TGTGCCAGTAGTATATCGGACCTCCCTGGAGACACCATATATTTT.

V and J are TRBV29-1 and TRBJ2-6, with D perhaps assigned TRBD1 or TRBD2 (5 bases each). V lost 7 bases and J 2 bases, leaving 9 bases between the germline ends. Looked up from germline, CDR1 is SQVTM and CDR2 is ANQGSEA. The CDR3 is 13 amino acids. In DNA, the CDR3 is TGCAGCGCCCGGGGCACTGGGGCCAACGTCCTGACTTTC. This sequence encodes CSARGTGANVLTF.